This T cell receptor (beta chain) originates from a study of cytomegalovirus exposure and HLA in healthy donors (dated by TCRdb to about 2017). Regarding the complete study: In an earlier analysis of some 610 of the donors, approximately 300 Gb of sequence data and 120 million or so unique TCR beta sequences from roughly 200 million T cells were reported. Approximately 310 gigabases of sequencing data and around 85 million unique TCR sequences made up an early release that covered some 640 HLA-typed donors. Of the roughly 400 genotyped donors, less than 90% were placed in the genetic ancestry cluster associated with self-reported Caucasian donors. The study was designed to test whether signatures of past pathogen exposure could be identified by cataloging public T cell receptors. The study profiled the T cell repertoires of more than 500 subjects by immunosequencing and related them to cytomegalovirus serostatus. Along with the roughly 670-subject first cohort, a separate validation cohort of roughly 110 different subjects was used. To predict cytomegalovirus infection status, the study brought together high-throughput TCR immunosequencing, statistical association of individual TCRs with disease status, and machine learning. In a later analysis, previously published TCR beta repertoires from 670 or so donors were re-analyzed and high-resolution HLA genotyping was added so that TCR occurrence patterns could be studied. The later analysis used no new phenotypic data to find candidate immune exposures, relying instead on TCR beta sequences and their occurrence across donors. To decide whether each TCR beta V gene segment behaved as functional or pseudogenic, an earlier analysis of several hundred of the donors relied on high-throughput TCR beta sequencing. Donor age, sex, ethnicity and CMV serostatus were compiled alongside the repertoire data. A later genetic analysis took genome-wide SNP genotypes for about three fifths of the 666 donors and used that subset as a discovery cohort. Every discovery cohort repertoire had been produced on one sequencing platform. HLA typing included class I and class II loci at four-digit resolution. Typing coverage varied by locus: about 629-630 donors for A, B, C, DRB1 and DQB1; roughly 500 for DQA1; over 600 for DPA1; 400 to 480 for DPB1. About five DR-DQ haplotypes were treated as single units for association and clustering because of strong linkage in the cohort. Among some 400 genotyped donors of the cohort, an average of roughly 230,000 unique TCR beta nucleotide sequences was sequenced per donor, of which roughly 18% were non-productive. What the research found in general, with its limitations: At a false discovery rate of 0.05, a later analysis linked 16,951 TCR beta sequences to specific HLA alleles. According to the authors, the approach could potentially be generalized to other disease states and immunological phenotypes. An association between a missense DCLRE1C variant and V-gene and J-gene trimming of TCR beta chains was found in a later genetic analysis and replicated in an independent cohort. Because the 87-base-pair reads could not distinguish some IMGT-functional V segments, including TRBV6-2 and TRBV6-3, those segments were excluded. The study gave a list of 150 to 200 TCR beta chains associated with cytomegalovirus. Most TCR sequences were observed very rarely across donors, whereas some public TCRs were present in many individuals. Linkage disequilibrium might explain the correlated functional status among segregating V segments, but an unknown experimental factor could not be ruled out. The classifier was reported to diagnose cytomegalovirus status with high specificity and sensitivity in both the original cohort and the validation cohort. Only TCR beta chains were sequenced in this cohort, and the absence of alpha or paired-chain data limited detectable features. A cluster of highly shared sequence variants was judged likely to represent a technical artifact of the sequencing pipeline. Because some donors lacked HLA typing at each locus, the association tests relied only on the typed subset. According to a later genetic analysis, donors in an Asian-associated ancestry cluster had fewer N-insertions in productive TCRs than the roughly 660-donor mean. Because counts were too low, about 18 rarely observed V segments, including chromosome 9 orphons, were left out of the earlier analysis of over 550 of the donors. In an earlier analysis of approximately 590 of the donors, most TCR beta V segments were observed in productive rearrangements about 87% or about 30% of the time, broadly matching IMGT annotations. Compared with equally common non-associated chains, HLA-associated TCR beta chains in a later analysis were more clonally expanded and had lower generation probabilities. The presence/absence analyses assumed that sequencing depth was roughly uniform across donors, and that assumption may not be true. Strong co-occurrence of HLA alleles, especially DR and DQ, made assigning TCR associations to individual alleles difficult. A further reported finding was that TCR beta sequences accurately predicted the HLA-A and HLA-B alleles for most subjects in the first cohort. A later analysis reported that several top co-occurrence clusters appeared linked to parvovirus B19, influenza, CMV and Epstein-Barr virus. For the cohort, immune exposure information was limited to CMV serostatus. In vitro tests confirmed that a few of the cytomegalovirus-associated TCR beta chains recognize cytomegalovirus antigens. According to a later analysis, TCR association rates differed among HLA loci, with DRB1 alleles showing the most associated TCRs and HLA-C alleles showing the fewest. Most CMV-associated TCR beta chains appeared to be HLA-restricted in a later analysis, and the HLA associations seemed to be driven largely by CMV exposure.

The library was prepared using the immunoSEQ multiplex PCR assay. The multiplex PCR relied on a mix of 60 forward primers for TCR Vbeta segments and 13 reverse primers for TCR Jbeta segments. The CDR3 region of rearranged TCR beta genes was amplified from genomic DNA with a multiplex PCR assay. The amplified TCR beta libraries were sequenced on the Illumina HiSeq System as 87-base-pair reads. The published analysis was carried out like this. Across the 666 repertoires, a later analysis counted 80 million or so unique TCR beta chains, 9.5 million to 13 million of which were shared by at least two donors. Raw reads were error-corrected and collapsed into unique sequences with a nearest-neighbor algorithm that merged closely related sequences to remove PCR and sequencing errors. To assign V, D and J gene segments, CDR3 sequences were aligned to IMGT reference sequences. For a sequence to be retained, a match of at least six nucleotides was required to both a V gene segment and a J gene segment. A rearrangement was called productive if the CDR3 had no stop codons and remained in frame with V and J, and every other rearrangement was called non-productive. CDR3 was defined according to IMGT convention as the region running from the second conserved V-encoded cysteine to the conserved J-encoded phenylalanine. The earlier analysis of around 640 of the donors excluded sequences that lacked an unambiguous match to a single V gene segment. An earlier analysis of fewer than 650 of the donors classified V segments as functional when productive rearrangements were above 56.7% and as segregating when the standard deviation between donors was above 5%. A statistical classification framework was built for diagnosing cytomegalovirus status from the catalog of TCR beta chain sequences. In a later analysis, V and J genes were assigned by comparing TCR nucleotide sequences against IMGT/GENE-DB human TR gene sequences. A later analysis assigned CDR3 sequences and most-parsimonious VDJ recombination scenarios with the TCRdist pipeline. In a later analysis, each TCR beta chain was defined by its CDR3 amino acid sequence together with its V-gene family, and reads without a unique V-gene family were excluded. A later analysis removed several hundred highly shared, low-generation-probability nucleotide sequences to deal with suspected cross-contamination and a sequencing artifact. In a later analysis, a clonal expansion index was calculated for each public chain from normalized within-repertoire ranks of inferred template counts. In a later analysis, generation probabilities were computed using a VDJ recombination model fitted to out-of-frame rearrangements, and the results were checked against IGoR. Hypergeometric tests were used in a later analysis to score TCR-TCR, TCR-HLA and TCR-CMV co-occurrence, with a repertoire-size bias correction applied to the TCR pairs. A later analysis estimated false discovery rates by permuting HLA or CMV assignments 20 times. In a later analysis, co-occurring TCRs were grouped with DBSCAN, and TCRdist sequence similarity was added when clustering was performed within HLA-allele-positive subsets. Co-occurrence clustering excluded repertoires with fewer than 30,000 or more than 120,000 public chains, plus five with anomalous nucleotide sharing. TCRdb took over this immuneACCESS table, retaining in-frame rearrangements with V and J assigned. Such tables are incomplete; in checked studies, under half of the missing clones stem from an unresolved V gene, and the remainder is unexplained. V, J and clone size were drawn from that table, and D and trimming were deduced from the DNA. The record for this sample contains fewer than 100,000 clones. Of the sample, 0.45% to 0.7% falls within the top ten clones.

The cohort was made up of approximately 670 healthy bone marrow donors. Cohort members were all nominally healthy when sampled, although unrecorded immune exposures were likely present. The donor tested CMV seronegative, placing the donor among the 350 or so seronegative members of the cohort. Every donor gave a peripheral blood sample, and the peripheral blood mononuclear cells from that sample were used for TCR beta sequencing. Genomic DNA was extracted from the blood cell samples with the Qiagen DNeasy Blood Extraction Kit. About this clone: Which antigen it targets is not known.

The CDR3, cysteine through phenylalanine, is 12 amino acids long. The kept DNA is CDR3 alone, 36 bases in frame from the first base. From a lookup of the germline V gene, CDR1 and CDR2 are MGHDK and SYGVNS. The germline ends are 11 bases apart after V is trimmed by 5 bases and J by 7 bases. The rearranged segments are TRBV25-1 and TRBJ1-2; the D gene cannot be resolved reliably. The sequence was obtained from a man aged 45-65 years in good health and CMV-seronegative. Sequencing used PBMCs. The CDR3: CASSPTRGGYTF. Here is the DNA: TGTGCCAGCAGTCCGACTCGCGGTGGCTACACCTTC.